Here is one T cell receptor beta chain with its context. In TCRdb, the RT-PCR reads were re-called with MiXCR into one record per CDR3 protein. The sample includes about a million distinct CDR3 sequences, over 15% seen only once; the top ten take roughly 6%. This entry is derived from a study of patients and donors after allogeneic stem cell transplantation. The CDR3 loop spans 16 amino acids. Trimming shortened V by 4 bases and J by 0 bases, and 13 bases separated the two germline ends. Germline CDR1 is DFQATT and CDR2 is SNEGSKA (reference sequence). The rearrangement uses TRBV20-1 and TRBJ2-6; TRBD2 is a possible D gene (6 bases). The origin of this receptor is a human donor who was either an allogeneic HSCT recipient or a stem cell or donor lymphocyte infusion donor (not recorded which). It is not recorded whose cells these are; they may come from a transplant donor. The sequencing sample was made of blood, either unsorted or a sorted T cell fraction (not recorded which). The CDR3 region is CSATSHGGSGANVLTF. CDR3 DNA sequence: TGCAGTGCTACCTCCCACGGGGGCTCTGGGGCCAACGTCCTGACTTTC.